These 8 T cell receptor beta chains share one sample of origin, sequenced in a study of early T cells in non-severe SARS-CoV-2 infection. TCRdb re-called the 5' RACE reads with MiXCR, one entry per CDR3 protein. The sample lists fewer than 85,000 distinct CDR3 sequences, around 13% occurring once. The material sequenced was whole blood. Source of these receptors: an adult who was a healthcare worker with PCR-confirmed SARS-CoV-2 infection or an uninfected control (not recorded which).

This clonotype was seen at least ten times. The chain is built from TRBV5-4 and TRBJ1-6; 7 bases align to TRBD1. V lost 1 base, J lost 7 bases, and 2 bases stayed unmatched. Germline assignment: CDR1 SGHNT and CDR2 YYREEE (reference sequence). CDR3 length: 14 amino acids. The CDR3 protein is CASSLTGDNSPLHF. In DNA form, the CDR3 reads TGTGCCAGCAGCTTGACAGGGGACAATTCACCCCTCCACTTT.

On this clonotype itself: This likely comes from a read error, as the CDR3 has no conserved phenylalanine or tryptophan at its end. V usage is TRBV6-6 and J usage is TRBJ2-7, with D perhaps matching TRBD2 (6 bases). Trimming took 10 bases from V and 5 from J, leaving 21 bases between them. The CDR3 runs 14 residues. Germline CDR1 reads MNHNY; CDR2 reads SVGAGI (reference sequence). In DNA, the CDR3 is TGTGCCACCTTACGATCTTCCGGGGAGGACGAGCAGTACTCC. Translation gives CATLRSSGEDEQYS.

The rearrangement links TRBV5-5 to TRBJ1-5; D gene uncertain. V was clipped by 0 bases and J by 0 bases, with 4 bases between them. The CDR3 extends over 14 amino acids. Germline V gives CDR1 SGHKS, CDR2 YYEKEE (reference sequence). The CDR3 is CASSLDYSNQPQHF. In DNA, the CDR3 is TGTGCCAGCAGCTTGGATTATAGCAATCAGCCCCAGCATTTT.

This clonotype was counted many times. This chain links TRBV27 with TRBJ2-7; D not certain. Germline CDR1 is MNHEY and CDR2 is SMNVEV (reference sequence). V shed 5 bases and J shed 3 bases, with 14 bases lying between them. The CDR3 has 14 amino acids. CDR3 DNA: TGTGCCAGCAGTCGCTCTCTGGACGGCTACGAGCAGTACTTC. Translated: CASSRSLDGYEQYF.

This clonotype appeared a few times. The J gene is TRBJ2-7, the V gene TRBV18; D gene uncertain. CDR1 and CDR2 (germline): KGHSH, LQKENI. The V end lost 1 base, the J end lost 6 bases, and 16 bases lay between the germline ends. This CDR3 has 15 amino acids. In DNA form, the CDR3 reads TGTGCCAGCTCACCACGGCAGGCCGCTGGGGTCGAGCAGTACTTC. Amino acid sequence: CASSPRQAAGVEQYF.

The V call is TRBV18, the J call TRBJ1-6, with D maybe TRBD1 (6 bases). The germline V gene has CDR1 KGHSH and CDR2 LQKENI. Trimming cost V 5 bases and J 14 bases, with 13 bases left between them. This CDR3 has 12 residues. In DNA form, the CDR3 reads TGTGCCAGCTCATCGGGGGGCCCATCCCTCCACTTT. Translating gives CASSSGGPSLHF. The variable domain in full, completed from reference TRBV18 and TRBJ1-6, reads NAGVMQNPRHLVRRRGQEARLRCSPMKGHSHVYWYRQLPEEGLKFMVYLQKENIIDESGMPKERFSAEFPKEGPSILRIQQVVRGDSAAYFCASSSGGPSLHFGNGTRLTVT.

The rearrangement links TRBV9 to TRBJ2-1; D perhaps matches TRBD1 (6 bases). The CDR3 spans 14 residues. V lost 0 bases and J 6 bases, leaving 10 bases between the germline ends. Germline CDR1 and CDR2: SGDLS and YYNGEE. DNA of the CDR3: TGTGCCAGCAGCGTAGTCGGCAGGGGCAATGAGCAGTTCTTC. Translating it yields CASSVVGRGNEQFF.

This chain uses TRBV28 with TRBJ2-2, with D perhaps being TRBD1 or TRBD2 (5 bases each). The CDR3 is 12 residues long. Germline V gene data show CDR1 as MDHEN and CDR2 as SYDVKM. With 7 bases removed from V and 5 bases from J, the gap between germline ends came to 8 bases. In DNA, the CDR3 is TGTGCCAGCAAGAGGGGAACCGGGGAGCTGTTTTTT. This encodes CASKRGTGELFF.